This TCR beta chain appears in the sequencing data of a study of cytomegalovirus exposure and HLA in healthy donors. About the research overall: One earlier analysis, a look at 180 million or so T cells, found roughly 120 million unique TCR beta sequences.

Researchers ran the PCR with 60 Vbeta and 13 Jbeta primers. Clones were read by immunoSEQ multiplex PCR, and TCRdb kept only the in-frame ones, dropping some. The data show some 180,000 clones, about four fifths seen once. Study-wide results and limits: In a later analysis, TCR beta V- and J-gene trimming was associated with a missense DCLRE1C variant. Later analysis identified several of the most significant clusters that appeared linked to common viral pathogens.

Germline values: CDR1 SGHTA, CDR2 FQGTGA. Trimming removed 5 bases from V and 4 bases from J, with 11 bases in between. The CDR3 loop spans 13 amino acids. Regarding this clone: What it binds is not known.

What was sequenced was PBMCs. The gene calls are TRBV7-3 and TRBJ2-5, with D possibly being TRBD1 (5 bases). The TCR was taken from a man between 40 and 49 years old in good health and CMV-seropositive. CDR3 sequence: CASSQGVTETQYF. CDR3 DNA: TGTGCCAGCAGCCAAGGGGTTACAGAGACCCAGTACTTC.